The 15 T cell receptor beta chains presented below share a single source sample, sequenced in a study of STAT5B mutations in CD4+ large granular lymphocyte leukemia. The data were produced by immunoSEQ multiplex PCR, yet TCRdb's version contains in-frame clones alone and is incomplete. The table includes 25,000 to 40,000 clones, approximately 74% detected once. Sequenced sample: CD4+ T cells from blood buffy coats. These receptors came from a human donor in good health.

The CDR3 sequence: CASTRTSFGETQYF. CDR3 nucleotides: TGTGCCAGTACCAGGACTAGCTTTGGGGAGACCCAGTACTTC. This chain joins TRBV19 and TRBJ2-5; 8 bases are shared with TRBD2. V was clipped by 7 bases and J by 5 bases; unmatched bases: 9. The CDR3 covers 14 residues. Germline values: CDR1 LNHDA, CDR2 SQIVND (reference sequence).

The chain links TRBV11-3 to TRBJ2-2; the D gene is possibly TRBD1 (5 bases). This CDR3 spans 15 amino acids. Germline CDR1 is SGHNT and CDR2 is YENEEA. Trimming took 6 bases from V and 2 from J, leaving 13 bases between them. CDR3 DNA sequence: TGTGCCAGCAGGCTTCGACAGTCCAACACCGGGGAGCTGTTTTTT. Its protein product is CASRLRQSNTGELFF.

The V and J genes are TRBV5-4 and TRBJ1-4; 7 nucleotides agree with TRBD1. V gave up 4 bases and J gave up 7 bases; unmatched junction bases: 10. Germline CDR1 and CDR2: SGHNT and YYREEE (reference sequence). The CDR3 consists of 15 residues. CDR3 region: CASSANRGGGEKLFF. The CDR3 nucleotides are TGTGCCAGCAGCGCAAACAGGGGCGGAGGTGAAAAACTGTTTTTT.

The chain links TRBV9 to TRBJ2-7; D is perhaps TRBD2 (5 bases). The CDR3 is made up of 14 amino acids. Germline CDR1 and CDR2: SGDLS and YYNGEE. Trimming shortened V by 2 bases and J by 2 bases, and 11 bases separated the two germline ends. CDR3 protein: CASSVEGYAYEQYF. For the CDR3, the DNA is TGTGCCAGCAGCGTCGAGGGATACGCCTACGAGCAGTACTTC.

CDR3 nucleotides: TGCAGCACTGCCACAGTAGCGGGAGACCACAATGAGCAGTTCTTC. Amino acids: CSTATVAGDHNEQFF. J is TRBJ2-1 and V is TRBV29-1, with 9 positions matching TRBD2. Germline V gives CDR1 SQVTM, CDR2 ANQGSEA. The trim removed 8 bases at V and 5 bases at J, leaving 13 bases unmatched. CDR3 length: 15 amino acids.

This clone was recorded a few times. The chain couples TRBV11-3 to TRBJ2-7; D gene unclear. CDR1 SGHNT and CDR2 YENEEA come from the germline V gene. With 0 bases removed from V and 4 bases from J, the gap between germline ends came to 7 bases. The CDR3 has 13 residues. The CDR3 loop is CASSLDDGYEQYF. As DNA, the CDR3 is TGTGCCAGCAGCTTAGATGATGGGTACGAGCAGTACTTC.

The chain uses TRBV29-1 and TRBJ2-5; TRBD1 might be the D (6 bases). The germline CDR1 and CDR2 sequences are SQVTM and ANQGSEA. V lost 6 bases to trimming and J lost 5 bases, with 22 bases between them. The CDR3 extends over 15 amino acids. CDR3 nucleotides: TGCAGCGTCGCTGAACAGGGAATATTGGAGGAGACCCAGTACTTC. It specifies CSVAEQGILEETQYF.

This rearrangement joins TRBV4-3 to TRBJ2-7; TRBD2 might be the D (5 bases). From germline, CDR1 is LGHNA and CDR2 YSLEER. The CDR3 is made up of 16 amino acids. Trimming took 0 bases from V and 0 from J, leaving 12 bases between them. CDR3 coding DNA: TGCGCCAGCAGCCAAGATCTAGCAGAGAGCTCCTACGAGCAGTACTTC. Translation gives CASSQDLAESSYEQYF.

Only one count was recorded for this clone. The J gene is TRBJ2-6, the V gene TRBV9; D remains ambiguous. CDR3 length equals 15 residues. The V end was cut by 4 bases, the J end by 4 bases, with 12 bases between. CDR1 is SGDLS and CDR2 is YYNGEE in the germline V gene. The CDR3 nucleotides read TGTGCCAGCAGCCCTCGGGCCCTCGGGGCCAACGTCCTGACTTTC. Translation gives CASSPRALGANVLTF.

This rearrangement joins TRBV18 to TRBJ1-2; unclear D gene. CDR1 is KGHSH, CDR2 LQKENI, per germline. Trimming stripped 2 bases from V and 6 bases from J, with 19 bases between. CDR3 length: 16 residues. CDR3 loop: CASSPFKPSVEHGYTF. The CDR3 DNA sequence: TGTGCCAGCTCACCATTCAAGCCCAGTGTTGAGCATGGCTACACCTTC.

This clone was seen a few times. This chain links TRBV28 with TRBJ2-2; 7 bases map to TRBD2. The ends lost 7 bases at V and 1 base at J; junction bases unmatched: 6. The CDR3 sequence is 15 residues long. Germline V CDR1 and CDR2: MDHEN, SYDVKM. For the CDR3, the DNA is TGTGCCAGCACACCGGGGGGAGAGAACACCGGGGAGCTGTTTTTT. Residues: CASTPGGENTGELFF.

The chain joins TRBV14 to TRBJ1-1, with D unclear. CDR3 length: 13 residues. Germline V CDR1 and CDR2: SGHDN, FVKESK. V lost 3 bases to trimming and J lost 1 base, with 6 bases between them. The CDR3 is CASSQTKNTEAFF. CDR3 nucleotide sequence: TGTGCCAGCAGCCAGACGAAGAACACTGAAGCTTTCTTT.

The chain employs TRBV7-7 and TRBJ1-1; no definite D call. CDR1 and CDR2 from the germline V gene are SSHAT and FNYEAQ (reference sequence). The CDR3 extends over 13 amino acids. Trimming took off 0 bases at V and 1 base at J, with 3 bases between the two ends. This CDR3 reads CASSLAGNTEAFF. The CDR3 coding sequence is TGTGCCAGCAGCTTAGCGGGGAACACTGAAGCTTTCTTT.

In DNA form, the CDR3 reads TGTGCCTTAGTTAGACAGAGCTCCTACAATGAGCAGTTCTTC. This sequence encodes CALVRQSSYNEQFF. The chain has TRBV30 and TRBJ2-1, with D possibly matching TRBD1 (5 bases). V was trimmed by 7 bases and J by 0 bases, leaving 13 bases between them. Germline assignment: CDR1 GTSNPN and CDR2 SVGIG (reference sequence). The CDR3 covers 14 residues.

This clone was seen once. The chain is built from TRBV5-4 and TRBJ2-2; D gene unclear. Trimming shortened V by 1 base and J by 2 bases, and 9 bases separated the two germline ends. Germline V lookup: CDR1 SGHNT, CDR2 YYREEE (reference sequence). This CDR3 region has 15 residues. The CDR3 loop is CASSLIVSNTGELFF. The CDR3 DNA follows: TGTGCCAGCAGCTTGATTGTCAGCAACACCGGGGAGCTGTTTTTT.